Ten or more counts support the clone carrying this T cell receptor beta chain. RNA transcripts gave rise to amplified TCR beta CDR3 regions. In the first-round RT-PCR of the TCR CDR3, the HTBI primer set was used. One entry per CDR3 protein results from TCRdb running MiXCR on the multiplex PCR reads. The repertoire consists of a few hundred thousand distinct CDR3 sequences, with 13% to 15% occurring once and the leading ten covering 11% to 15%. This sample was included in a study of T cells in Graves' hyperthyroidism and ophthalmopathy. The CDR3 has 14 amino acids. The germline gives CDR1 LGHDT, CDR2 YNNKEL (reference sequence). Trimming at V came to 5 bases and at J to 3 bases, leaving 6 bases not matched to a gene. Hyperthyroidism in the patients, aged 18 to 65, was newly diagnosed and under 2 months in duration.

The chain joins TRBV3-1 to TRBJ2-7, with 8 bases aligning to TRBD2. This clonotype originated in a woman aged 40 to 50 with Graves' hyperthyroidism. The specimen sequenced was blood. The CDR3 region is CASSFVAGGYEQYF. The CDR3 coding sequence is TGTGCCAGCAGCTTCGTCGCGGGAGGCTACGAGCAGTACTTC.